This passage covers 31 T cell receptor beta chains from one sample sequenced in a study of blood T cell repertoires in COVID-19. Sequencing was performed with immunoSEQ multiplex PCR; in TCRdb, only in-frame clones are kept and a portion is missing. Here the sample spans around 99,000 clones, around 82% being singletons. Sequencing used peripheral blood. Source of these receptors: a man over 45 who had recovered from COVID-19.

This clone was observed a single time. The V gene is TRBV6-5, the J gene TRBJ1-1; 9 positions match TRBD1. Looked up from germline, CDR1 is MNHEY and CDR2 is SVGAGI. The CDR3 runs 14 residues. After removal of 5 bases from V and 9 bases from J, the junction contained 10 bases not matched to a gene. For the CDR3, the DNA is TGTGCCAGCAGTCCCCGAGCGACAGGGGGAAAAGCTTTCTTT. Translation gives CASSPRATGGKAFF.

The chain has TRBV18 and TRBJ1-1; no reliable D call. Germline CDR1 is KGHSH and CDR2 is LQKENI. V was shortened by 4 bases and J by 6 bases, with 6 bases between the two germline ends. The CDR3 extends over 11 amino acids. The chain's CDR3 is CASSLTSEAFF. CDR3 nucleotide sequence: TGTGCCAGCTCACTGACATCTGAAGCTTTCTTT.

The chain combines TRBV20-1 with TRBJ2-2; TRBD1 matches 7 bases. The CDR3 is 14 residues long. The V segment lost 3 bases and the J segment 4 bases; nucleotides outside the gene matches: 5. The germline V gene encodes CDR1 DFQATT and CDR2 SNEGSKA (reference sequence). The CDR3 protein is CSASEGGPTGELFF. The CDR3 DNA reads as TGCAGTGCTAGTGAAGGGGGCCCCACCGGGGAGCTGTTTTTT.

This chain connects TRBV15 to TRBJ1-6; D is uncertain. The CDR3 spans 14 residues. Germline loops: CDR1 LNHNV, CDR2 YYDKDF (reference sequence). V lost 0 bases and J 15 bases, leaving 15 bases between the germline ends. CDR3 sequence reads: CATSRDGLPEVLHF. CDR3 in DNA: TGTGCCACCAGCAGAGACGGGTTACCCGAGGTCCTCCACTTT.

The chain couples TRBV5-1 to TRBJ1-5, with 8 nucleotides matching TRBD1. Germline V gene sequence: CDR1 SGHRS, CDR2 YFSETQ. This CDR3 region has 15 residues. J gave up 4 bases and V 5 bases, and 8 bases lay outside the gene matches. CDR3 DNA sequence: TGCGCCAGCAGGGCGACAGGGGTTGGGAATCAGCCCCAGCATTTT. Residues: CASRATGVGNQPQHF.

This clone was observed a handful of times. This chain connects TRBV5-1 to TRBJ2-7, with D possibly being TRBD2 (6 bases). This CDR3 has 14 amino acids. Trimming stripped 4 bases from V and 5 bases from J, with 16 bases between. Germline values: CDR1 SGHRS, CDR2 YFSETQ. The CDR3 bases are TGCGCCAGCAGCCCGCTTGGAGGGCGCCACGAGCAGTACTTC. This encodes CASSPLGGRHEQYF.

This clone was detected once. The V gene is TRBV27, the J gene TRBJ2-7; possibly TRBD1 for D (5 bases). The germline V and J ends were trimmed by 6 bases and 7 bases, with 19 bases remaining between them. The CDR3 is 14 amino acids. CDR1 is MNHEY, CDR2 SMNVEV, per germline (reference sequence). The CDR3 here is CASSPSPGPVEQYF. CDR3 DNA sequence: TGTGCCAGCAGCCCCTCCCCAGGGCCGGTGGAGCAGTACTTC.

V is TRBV6-5 and J is TRBJ1-1; no reliable D call. The CDR3 contains 13 residues. Germline CDR1 reads MNHEY; CDR2 reads SVGAGI. Trimming removed 4 bases from V and 7 bases from J, with 13 bases in between. The CDR3 DNA reads as TGTGCCAGCAGTTTTTCAGCGAACCTTGAAGCTTTCTTT. It codes for CASSFSANLEAFF.

This sequence joins TRBV3-1 (or the pseudogene TRBV3-2) and TRBJ2-7; D is undetermined. CDR3 size: 13 residues. The V and J ends lost 4 bases and 4 bases respectively, with 11 bases between them. The V gene's germline CDR1 is LGHDT and CDR2 YNNKEL (reference sequence). The CDR3 DNA reads as TGTGCCAGCAGCCCCTACGGCGGTTACGAGCAGTACTTC. Its protein is CASSPYGGYEQYF.

This clone was picked up a small number of times. The chain employs TRBV15 and TRBJ2-1; 9 bases agree with TRBD2. The CDR3 contains 17 residues. Germline assignment: CDR1 LNHNV and CDR2 YYDKDF (reference sequence). Losses at the gene ends were 0 bases for V and 6 bases for J; bases not matched to a gene: 9. The CDR3 loop is CATSREVAGGAFNEQFF. In DNA form, the CDR3 reads TGTGCCACCAGCAGAGAGGTGGCGGGGGGGGCTTTCAATGAGCAGTTCTTC.

The chain employs TRBV18 and TRBJ1-1, with a possible D match to TRBD1 (5 bases). Germline CDR1 and CDR2: KGHSH and LQKENI. With 1 base removed from V and 1 base from J, the gap between germline ends came to 16 bases. This CDR3 has 17 residues. In DNA, the CDR3 is TGTGCCAGCTCACCACGACAGCTCCTTCTTTCGAACACTGAAGCTTTCTTT. Encoded protein: CASSPRQLLLSNTEAFF.

The rearrangement uses TRBV19 and TRBJ2-3, with 8 bases aligning to TRBD1. Unmatched junction bases numbered 4, after V lost 4 bases and J lost 4 bases. Germline values: CDR1 LNHDA, CDR2 SQIVND (reference sequence). CDR3 size: 14 residues. The chain's CDR3 is CASSTRQGSDTQYF. CDR3 coding DNA: TGTGCCAGTAGTACCCGACAGGGGTCAGATACGCAGTATTTT.

J is TRBJ1-1 and V is TRBV5-4; D unclear. Germline V gene data show CDR1 as SGHNT and CDR2 as YYREEE (reference sequence). The CDR3 length is 16 residues. V lost 1 base to trimming and J lost 0 bases, with 13 bases between them. The CDR3 DNA follows: TGTGCCAGCAGCTTGATAGCTACTACCCTGAACACTGAAGCTTTCTTT. Translation: CASSLIATTLNTEAFF.

The chain joins TRBV4-3 to TRBJ2-4, with 9 bases lining up with TRBD2. The CDR3 is 18 residues long. After removal of 0 bases from V and 3 bases from J, the junction contained 9 bases not matched to a gene. Germline values: CDR1 LGHNA, CDR2 YSLEER. For the CDR3, the DNA is TGCGCCAGCAGCCAAGATCCTAGCGGGATGATTGGCAAAAACATTCAGTACTTC. Amino acids: CASSQDPSGMIGKNIQYF.

The V and J genes are TRBV28 and TRBJ2-4; D is possibly TRBD2 (6 bases). V lost 5 bases and J lost 9, with 23 bases in between. CDR1 and CDR2 from the germline V gene are MDHEN and SYDVKM. This CDR3 has 16 residues. The CDR3 nucleotides read TGTGCCAGCAGTCCTCGCCGACTAGAAGGGGTGGGCATTCAGTACTTC. Protein: CASSPRRLEGVGIQYF.

V gene TRBV6-6 combines with J gene TRBJ1-5; a possible D gene is TRBD1 (5 bases). CDR1 is MNHNY and CDR2 is SVGAGI in the germline V gene (reference sequence). CDR3 length equals 15 residues. V was pared by 4 bases and J by 3 bases, with 13 bases between. In nucleotides, the CDR3 is TGTGCCAGCAGTTCCCTTCCGGGGGTCAATCAGCCCCAGCATTTT. As protein: CASSSLPGVNQPQHF.

The chain joins TRBV9 to TRBJ2-2, with TRBD1 as a possible D gene (6 bases). There are 15 residues in the CDR3. V was pared by 1 base and J by 3 bases, with 10 bases between. Germline V gene sequence: CDR1 SGDLS, CDR2 YYNGEE. For the CDR3, the DNA is TGTGCCAGCAGCGTACAGGGGATAGACACCGGGGAGCTGTTTTTT. It translates to CASSVQGIDTGELFF.

This clone has only a few counts. CDR3 loop: CAWQGLEKLFF. CDR3 DNA sequence: TGTGCCTGGCAGGGATTGGAAAAACTGTTTTTT. The chain is built from TRBV30 and TRBJ1-4; tentatively, D is TRBD1 (5 bases). This CDR3 is 11 amino acids long. Trimming removed 5 bases at V and 8 bases at J, with 9 bases between. Germline V gives CDR1 GTSNPN, CDR2 SVGIG (reference sequence).

The J gene is TRBJ1-6, the V gene TRBV10-3, with TRBD1 identical over 10 bases. CDR1 and CDR2 from the germline V gene are ENHRY and SYGVKD. The CDR3 covers 14 residues. Trimming removed 11 bases from V and 8 bases from J; junction bases left unmatched: 9. The CDR3, as DNA: TGTGCCGCTACAGACAGGGGGCTTGATTCACCCCTCCACTTT. Residues: CAATDRGLDSPLHF.

The CDR3 is CASSQGGLYYNEQFF. Here the CDR3 DNA reads TGTGCCAGCAGCCAAGGGGGCTTATACTACAATGAGCAGTTCTTC. The chain links TRBV3-1 (or the pseudogene TRBV3-2) to TRBJ2-1; possibly TRBD1 for D (5 bases). The CDR3 has 15 residues. CDR1 is LGHDT and CDR2 is YNNKEL in the germline V gene (reference sequence). Deletions cut 1 base from V and 3 bases from J, with 10 bases between.

The chain uses TRBV3-1 (or the pseudogene TRBV3-2) and TRBJ2-3, with D possibly TRBD2 on 5 matching bases. The CDR3 covers 13 residues. V was trimmed by 3 bases and J by 4 bases, leaving 8 bases between them. Germline V gene sequence: CDR1 LGHDT, CDR2 YNNKEL (reference sequence). The CDR3 DNA reads TGTGCCAGCAGCCAGGAGCGGCCAGATACGCAGTATTTT. This gives the protein CASSQERPDTQYF.

As to this clone: A far larger clone is a single base away, which makes a read error likely. The chain uses TRBV11-2 and TRBJ2-5; the D is unclear. The V and J ends lost 5 bases and 4 bases respectively, with 5 bases between them. This CDR3 region has 11 residues. In germline, CDR1 is SGHAT, CDR2 FQNNGV. The CDR3 here is CASSPGETQYF. The CDR3 DNA sequence: TGTGCCAGCAGCCCAGGAGAGACCCAGTACTTC.

The V gene is TRBV10-2, the J gene TRBJ1-2; 9 bases agree with TRBD1. V dropped 5 bases and J dropped 3; count of bases not matched to a gene: 7. Germline CDR1 WSHSY, CDR2 SAAADI. The CDR3 is made up of 15 amino acids. The DNA of the CDR3 is TGCGCCAGCAGTAACCCCACAGGGGGCTACTATGGCTACACCTTC. Its protein is CASSNPTGGYYGYTF.

The V call is TRBV27, the J call TRBJ2-7; no clear D. The CDR3 covers 18 residues. Germline V gives CDR1 MNHEY, CDR2 SMNVEV (reference sequence). V lost 3 bases and J 0 bases, leaving 21 bases between the germline ends. DNA for the CDR3: TGTGCCAGCAGTTTCGACTCACCAAGACCCTCCGTCTCCTACGAGCAGTACTTC. This gives the protein CASSFDSPRPSVSYEQYF.

The rearrangement joins TRBV2 to TRBJ2-4; tentatively, D is TRBD2 (5 bases). The CDR3 has 14 amino acids. Germline V CDR1 and CDR2: SNHLY, FYNNEI. V lost 5 bases, J lost 8 bases, and 16 bases lay in between. The CDR3 bases are TGTGCCAGCAGTTTTATTCTCGGGATGGACATTCAGTACTTC. This encodes CASSFILGMDIQYF.

J is TRBJ2-7 and V is TRBV5-4; possibly TRBD1 for D (6 bases). The germline gives CDR1 SGHNT, CDR2 YYREEE (reference sequence). V shed 0 bases and J shed 3 bases, with 16 bases lying between them. The CDR3 runs 16 residues. The CDR3 sequence is CASSLGTYGQYYEQYF. CDR3 nucleotides: TGTGCCAGCAGCTTGGGCACCTATGGACAGTACTACGAGCAGTACTTC.

CDR3 DNA sequence: TGTGCCAGCAGCCAAGATCGAGGATTATGGCGCGACAATGAGCAGTTCTTC. It is translated as CASSQDRGLWRDNEQFF. V gene TRBV3-1 (or the pseudogene TRBV3-2) combines with J gene TRBJ2-1; D is uncertain. Looked up from germline, CDR1 is LGHDT and CDR2 is YNNKEL (reference sequence). Trimming removed 0 bases at V and 5 bases at J, with 17 bases between. The CDR3 is made up of 17 amino acids.

V gene TRBV15 combines with J gene TRBJ2-3; 10 bases line up with TRBD1. V trimming: 6 bases; J trimming: 4 bases; junction bases outside the gene matches: 7. The CDR3 extends over 15 amino acids. Germline assignment: CDR1 LNHNV and CDR2 YYDKDF (reference sequence). The CDR3 coding sequence is TGTGCCACCAGGACAGGGGGCGAAGGTCCAGATACGCAGTATTTT. Its translation: CATRTGGEGPDTQYF.

This clone was detected many times. The chain is built from TRBV27 and TRBJ2-7; no clear D. V was clipped by 3 bases and J by 3 bases, with 3 bases between them. Germline CDR1 MNHEY, CDR2 SMNVEV (reference sequence). The CDR3 extends over 11 amino acids. The CDR3 DNA sequence: TGTGCCAGCAGTTTCGGCTACGAGCAGTACTTC. Residues: CASSFGYEQYF.

This rearrangement joins TRBV7-6 to TRBJ2-3; 7 bases align to TRBD2. CDR3 length: 15 amino acids. The J segment lost 10 bases and the V segment lost 5 bases, leaving 15 bases of the junction unmatched. Germline CDR1 is SGHVS and CDR2 is FNYEAQ. CDR3 in amino acids: CASSPSGILVVAQYF. The CDR3 DNA follows: TGTGCCAGCAGCCCTAGCGGCATCCTCGTGGTTGCGCAGTATTTT.

This chain links TRBV10-2 with TRBJ1-5; D gene uncertain. Trimming removed 6 bases at V and 2 bases at J, with 11 bases between. Germline CDR1 reads WSHSY; CDR2 reads SAAADI. There are 14 residues in the CDR3. DNA of the CDR3: TGCGCCAGCAGCGGTTGGGAGGGCAATCAGCCCCAGCATTTT. This gives the protein CASSGWEGNQPQHF.